The rows below give T cell receptor beta chains drawn from one sample of a study of T cell responses to AZD1222 COVID-19 vaccine. Sequencing was performed with immunoSEQ multiplex PCR; in TCRdb, only in-frame clones are kept and a portion is missing. The profile shows tens of thousands of clones, around 80% of them singletons. The specimen comprised peripheral blood, sampled 28 days after the second AZD1222 dose. Receptors originate from an adult who received the AZD1222 COVID-19 vaccine. Each CDR3 is given with its conserved first and last residue. Each record gives: J gene, D gene, V gene, clone size, CDR3 protein, CDR3 DNA. The D gene is left open where the match is weak. Clone size is given for some rows only: seen once, a few or many times, or a class if the clone is expanded.

>TRBJ1-2|NA|TRBV12-3/TRBV12-4|NA
CASSLEFYGYTF
TGTGCCAGCAGTTTAGAGTTCTATGGCTACACCTTC
>TRBJ1-1|TRBD1|TRBV23-1|NA
CASSADRATEAFF
TGCGCCAGCTCTGCAGACAGGGCCACTGAAGCTTTCTTT
>TRBJ2-7|NA|TRBV3-1/TRBV3-2|once
CASSQELGPLRGEQYF
TGTGCCAGCAGCCAAGAACTAGGGCCTCTTCGAGGCGAGCAGTACTTC
>TRBJ2-3|NA|TRBV2|NA
CASEGENTDTQYF
TGTGCCAGCGAAGGGGAGAACACAGATACGCAGTATTTT
>TRBJ1-1|NA|TRBV9|NA
CASSVVSQGSFSEAFF
TGTGCCAGCAGCGTAGTGTCACAGGGAAGCTTCTCTGAAGCTTTCTTT
>TRBJ1-5|NA|TRBV2|once
CASSDSLGPQHF
TGTGCCAGCAGTGACAGTTTAGGCCCCCAGCATTTT
>TRBJ2-7|TRBD2|TRBV25-1|once
CTGRGPSYEQYF
TGCACGGGGAGGGGACCCTCCTACGAGCAGTACTTC
>TRBJ1-1|NA|TRBV28|NA
CASSRQVRGTEAFF
TGTGCCAGCAGTCGACAGGTCCGGGGGACTGAAGCTTTCTTT
>TRBJ1-2|NA|TRBV12-3/TRBV12-4|NA
CASDYNYGYTF
TGTGCCAGCGATTACAACTATGGCTACACCTTC
>TRBJ2-7|TRBD1|TRBV5-1|NA
CASSLTGQAGEQYF
TGCGCCAGCAGCTTGACCGGACAGGCGGGCGAGCAGTACTTC
>TRBJ1-1|NA|TRBV5-6|NA
CASSLSSGVTFF
TGTGCCAGCAGCTTGTCGTCCGGGGTTACTTTCTTT
>TRBJ1-2|TRBD1|TRBV3-1/TRBV3-2|NA
CASSRGQGARFYGYTF
TGTGCCAGCAGCCGTGGACAGGGGGCGCGATTTTATGGCTACACCTTC
>TRBJ1-1|NA|TRBV6-5|NA
CASSYSGGATEAFF
TGTGCCAGCAGTTACTCGGGGGGGGCGACTGAAGCTTTCTTT
>TRBJ1-4|NA|TRBV6-5|once
CASTEQSTNEKLFF
TGTGCCAGCACAGAACAGTCAACTAATGAAAAACTGTTTTTT
>TRBJ1-5|NA|TRBV7-9|NA
CASSTTGGNQPQHF
TGTGCCAGCAGCACCACGGGGGGCAATCAGCCCCAGCATTTT
>TRBJ1-3|TRBD1|TRBV7-9|NA
CASSLAGTGTIGNTIYF
TGTGCCAGCAGCTTAGCTGGGACAGGGACAATTGGAAACACCATATATTTT
>TRBJ2-7|NA|TRBV5-6|NA
CASSLGTVLDEQYF
TGTGCCAGCAGCTTAGGTACGGTTCTCGACGAGCAGTACTTC
>TRBJ1-1|NA|TRBV10-3|NA
CAISPGGLGNTEAFF
TGTGCCATCAGCCCCGGAGGGTTGGGGAACACTGAAGCTTTCTTT
>TRBJ2-3|NA|TRBV6-5|NA
CASSTRGIRDTQYF
TGTGCCAGCAGTACCCGGGGGATCCGGGATACGCAGTATTTT
>TRBJ1-1|TRBD1|TRBV5-4|NA
CASTPLGQVNTEAFF
TGTGCCAGCACCCCTCTGGGACAGGTGAACACTGAAGCTTTCTTT
>TRBJ1-5|NA|TRBV4-2|NA
CASSQDSAQPQHF
TGTGCCAGCAGCCAAGATTCGGCTCAGCCCCAGCATTTT
>TRBJ2-5|TRBD2|TRBV3-1/TRBV3-2|NA
CASGGTSDSKTQYF
TGTGCCAGCGGAGGGACTAGCGATAGTAAGACCCAGTACTTC
>TRBJ1-3|TRBD1|TRBV9|once
CASSESPGQGAGNTIYF
TGTGCCAGCAGCGAGTCTCCGGGACAGGGAGCTGGAAACACCATATATTTT
>TRBJ2-5|NA|TRBV5-8|NA
CASSWGSALSQETQYF
TGTGCCAGCAGCTGGGGTTCGGCCCTCTCGCAAGAGACCCAGTACTTC
>TRBJ2-2|TRBD1|TRBV14|few
CASSLNRGNTGELFF
TGTGCCAGCAGCCTGAACAGGGGTAACACCGGGGAGCTGTTTTTT
>TRBJ2-3|TRBD2|TRBV5-1|once
CASSNGVAGGATTQYF
TGCGCCAGCAGCAATGGGGTGGCGGGGGGAGCCACTACGCAGTATTTT
>TRBJ1-2|NA|TRBV4-1|NA
CASSQMIQATYGYTF
TGCGCCAGCAGCCAAATGATCCAGGCGACCTATGGCTACACCTTC
>TRBJ2-7|NA|TRBV29-1|NA
CSGRYGTYEQYF
TGCAGCGGGAGATACGGCACCTACGAGCAGTACTTC
>TRBJ1-2|NA|TRBV5-1|once
CASSLSSGLGNYGYTF
TGCGCCAGCAGCTTGAGTTCAGGGTTAGGTAACTATGGCTACACCTTC
>TRBJ1-3|NA|TRBV10-3|NA
CAISALGRVNSGNTIYF
TGTGCCATCAGTGCGCTCGGCAGGGTGAACTCTGGAAACACCATATATTTT
>TRBJ2-3|NA|TRBV7-3|NA
CASSFGGLADTQYF
TGTGCCAGCAGCTTCGGGGGGCTGGCAGATACGCAGTATTTT
>TRBJ1-1|TRBD1|TRBV5-6|NA
CASSSLDRYTEAFF
TGTGCCAGCAGCTCCCTGGACAGGTACACTGAAGCTTTCTTT
>TRBJ2-3|TRBD2|TRBV5-1|NA
CASSPLGGDLTDTQYF
TGCGCCAGCAGCCCATTGGGGGGGGACCTCACAGATACGCAGTATTTT
>TRBJ1-2|TRBD1|TRBV5-1|NA
CASSLAASGTGAGGYTF
TGCGCCAGCAGCCTGGCCGCCTCCGGGACAGGGGCTGGTGGCTACACCTTC
>TRBJ1-4|NA|TRBV30|NA
CAWRARGGEKLFF
TGTGCGTGGAGGGCCAGGGGTGGTGAAAAACTGTTTTTT
>TRBJ1-1|TRBD1|TRBV30|once
CAWDRVVMNTEAFF
TGTGCCTGGGACAGGGTGGTCATGAACACTGAAGCTTTCTTT
>TRBJ1-2|TRBD1|TRBV5-4|few
CASSWVQGSYTF
TGTGCCAGCAGCTGGGTACAGGGGAGCTACACCTTC
>TRBJ1-2|TRBD1|TRBV27|NA
CASSQTGTGGWGYTF
TGTGCCAGCAGCCAGACCGGGACAGGGGGCTGGGGCTACACCTTC
>TRBJ2-7|TRBD1|TRBV27|NA
CASSSGGAGEQYF
TGTGCCAGCAGTTCAGGGGGCGCCGGGGAGCAGTACTTC
>TRBJ1-2|NA|TRBV29-1|once
CSVEVGNMGMGRNGYTF
TGCAGCGTTGAAGTTGGTAACATGGGGATGGGCCGGAATGGCTACACCTTC
>TRBJ2-5|TRBD1|TRBV5-6|NA
CASSRDRVVETQYF
TGTGCCAGCAGCCGTGACAGGGTGGTAGAGACCCAGTACTTC
>TRBJ1-3|NA|TRBV6-1|NA
CASSEALAGPGNTIYF
TGTGCCAGCAGTGAAGCGTTGGCAGGGCCTGGAAACACCATATATTTT
>TRBJ2-3|NA|TRBV5-1|NA
CASSTTTGDTQYF
TGCGCCAGCAGCACGACTACAGGGGATACGCAGTATTTT
>TRBJ1-1|NA|TRBV12-3/TRBV12-4|NA
CASRDTPDTEAFF
TGTGCCAGCAGAGACACGCCGGACACTGAAGCTTTCTTT
>TRBJ1-6|NA|TRBV28|once
CASSLGGGQYNSPLHF
TGTGCCAGCAGTTTAGGTGGCGGACAGTATAATTCACCCCTCCACTTT
>TRBJ2-3|NA|TRBV7-9|NA
CASSLVFERLEDTQYF
TGTGCCAGCAGCTTAGTGTTCGAGAGGCTGGAGGATACGCAGTATTTT
>TRBJ1-5|NA|TRBV19|NA
CASSIGNQPQHF
TGTGCCAGTAGTATAGGCAATCAGCCCCAGCATTTT
>TRBJ2-5|NA|TRBV3-1/TRBV3-2|NA
CASSFPQGRETQYF
TGTGCCAGCAGCTTTCCCCAGGGCAGGGAGACCCAGTACTTC
>TRBJ1-1|NA|TRBV10-3|once
CAISESTGGGSTEAFF
TGTGCCATCAGTGAGTCGACGGGCGGCGGGAGCACTGAAGCTTTCTTT
>TRBJ1-6|NA|TRBV5-1|NA
CASSLPGGGIESPLHF
TGCGCCAGCAGCCTACCGGGGGGGGGTATAGAGTCACCCCTCCACTTT
>TRBJ1-2|NA|TRBV30|NA
CAWSEGLSDGYTF
TGTGCCTGGAGCGAGGGACTTTCCGATGGCTACACCTTC
>TRBJ2-2|TRBD1|TRBV29-1|once
CSGYRDRGSGELFF
TGCAGCGGCTACCGGGACAGGGGGTCTGGGGAGCTGTTTTTT
>TRBJ1-6|NA|TRBV5-1|NA
CASSLKEANSPLHF
TGCGCCAGCAGCTTGAAGGAGGCTAATTCACCCCTCCACTTT
>TRBJ1-4|TRBD1|TRBV10-3|NA
CAISGSGGGKLFF
TGTGCCATCAGTGGGTCAGGGGGCGGAAAACTGTTTTTT
>TRBJ2-1|TRBD1|TRBV7-2|NA
CASSLEGAAYNEQFF
TGTGCCAGCAGCTTAGAGGGGGCGGCCTACAATGAGCAGTTCTTC
>TRBJ2-3|TRBD2|TRBV11-2|few
CASSHESGGALSDTQYF
TGTGCCAGCAGTCACGAAAGCGGGGGGGCTTTATCAGATACGCAGTATTTT
>TRBJ2-5|TRBD2|TRBV2|NA
CASSGSSGGLQETQYF
TGTGCCAGCAGTGGGAGTAGCGGGGGGTTACAAGAGACCCAGTACTTC
>TRBJ1-4|TRBD1|TRBV7-8|NA
CASSFGFGQGGPTNEKLFF
TGTGCCAGCAGCTTTGGTTTTGGACAGGGGGGGCCAACTAATGAAAAACTGTTTTTT
>TRBJ1-1|TRBD1|TRBV7-8|NA
CASSKYGQGENTEAFF
TGTGCCAGCAGTAAATACGGACAGGGTGAGAACACTGAAGCTTTCTTT